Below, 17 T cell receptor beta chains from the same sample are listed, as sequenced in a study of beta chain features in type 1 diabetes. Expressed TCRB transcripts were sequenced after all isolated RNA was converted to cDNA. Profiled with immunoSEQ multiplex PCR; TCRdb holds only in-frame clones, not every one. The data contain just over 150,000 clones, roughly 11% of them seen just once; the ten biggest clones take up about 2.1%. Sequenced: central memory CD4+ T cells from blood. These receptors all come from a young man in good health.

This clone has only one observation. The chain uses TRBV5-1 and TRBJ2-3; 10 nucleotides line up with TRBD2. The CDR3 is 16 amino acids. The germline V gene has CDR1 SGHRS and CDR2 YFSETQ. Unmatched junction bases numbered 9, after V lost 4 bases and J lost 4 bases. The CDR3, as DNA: TGCGCCAGCAGCCCTATGCAGCGGGGGGGCCCAGATACGCAGTATTTT. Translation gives CASSPMQRGGPDTQYF. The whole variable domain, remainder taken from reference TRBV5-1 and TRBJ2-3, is KAGVTQTPRYLIKTRGQQVTLSCSPISGHRSVSWYQQTPGQGLQFLFEYFSETQRNKGNFPGRFSGRQFSNSRSEMNVSTLELGDSALYLCASSPMQRGGPDTQYFGPGTRLTVL.

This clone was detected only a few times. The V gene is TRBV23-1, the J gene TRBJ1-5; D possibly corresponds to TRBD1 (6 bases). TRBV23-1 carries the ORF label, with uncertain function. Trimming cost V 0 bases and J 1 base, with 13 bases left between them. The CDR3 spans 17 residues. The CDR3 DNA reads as TGCGCCAGCAGTCAATCCCGGGGGGGCCTGAGCAATCAGCCCCAGCATTTT. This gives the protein CASSQSRGGLSNQPQHF.

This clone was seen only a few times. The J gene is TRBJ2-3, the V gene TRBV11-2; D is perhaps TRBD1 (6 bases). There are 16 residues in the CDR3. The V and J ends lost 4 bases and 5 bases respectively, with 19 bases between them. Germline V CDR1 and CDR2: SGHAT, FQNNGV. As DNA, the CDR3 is TGTGCCAGCAGCTCCCACCTAGGGGGATCGGGAGATACGCAGTATTTT. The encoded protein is CASSSHLGGSGDTQYF.

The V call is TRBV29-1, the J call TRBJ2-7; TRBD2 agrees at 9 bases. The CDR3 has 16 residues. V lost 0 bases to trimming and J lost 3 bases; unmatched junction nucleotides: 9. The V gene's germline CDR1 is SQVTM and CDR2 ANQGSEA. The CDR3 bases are TGCAGCGTTGAAGATCAACCCCTAGCGGGGTACTACGAGCAGTACTTC. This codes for CSVEDQPLAGYYEQYF.

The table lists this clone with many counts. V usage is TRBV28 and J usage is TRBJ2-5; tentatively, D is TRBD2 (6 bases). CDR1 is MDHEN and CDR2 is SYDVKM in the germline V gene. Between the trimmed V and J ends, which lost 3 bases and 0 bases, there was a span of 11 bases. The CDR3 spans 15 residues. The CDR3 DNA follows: TGTGCCAGCAGTTTTGGTAGCGGACACCAAGAGACCCAGTACTTC. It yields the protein CASSFGSGHQETQYF.

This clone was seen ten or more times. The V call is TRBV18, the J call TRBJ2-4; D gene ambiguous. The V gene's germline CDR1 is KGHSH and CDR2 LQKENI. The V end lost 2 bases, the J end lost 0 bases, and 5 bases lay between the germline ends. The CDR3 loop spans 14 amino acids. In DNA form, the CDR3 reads TGTGCCAGCTCACCAGAGGTAGCCAAAAACATTCAGTACTTC. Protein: CASSPEVAKNIQYF.

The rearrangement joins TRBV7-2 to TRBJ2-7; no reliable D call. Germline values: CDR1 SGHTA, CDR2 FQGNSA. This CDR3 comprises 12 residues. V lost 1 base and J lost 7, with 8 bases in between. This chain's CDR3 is CASSLERSEQYF. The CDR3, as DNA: TGTGCCAGCAGCTTAGAACGAAGTGAGCAGTACTTC.

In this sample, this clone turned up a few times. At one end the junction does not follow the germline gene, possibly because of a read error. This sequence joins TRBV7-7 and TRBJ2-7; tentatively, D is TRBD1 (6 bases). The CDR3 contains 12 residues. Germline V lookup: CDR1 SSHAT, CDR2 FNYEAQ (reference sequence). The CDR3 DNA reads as TGTGCTAGCAGCAACAACAGGGACGAGCAGTACTTC. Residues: CASSNNRDEQYF.

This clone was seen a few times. DNA for the CDR3: TGTGCCTGGAGCCCTGGGCAGCAAAACATTCAGTACTTC. Translating it yields CAWSPGQQNIQYF. This chain links TRBV30 with TRBJ2-4; no reliable D call. Trimming left V 3 bases short and J 5 bases short, with 11 bases between. The CDR3 runs to 13 residues. CDR1 and CDR2 (germline): GTSNPN, SVGIG (reference sequence).

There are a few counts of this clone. The CDR3 protein is CASSFESGRAYNEQFF. The DNA of the CDR3 is TGTGCCAGCAGCTTCGAAAGCGGGAGGGCCTACAATGAGCAGTTCTTC. The genes are TRBV5-6 and TRBJ2-1, with 10 bases lining up with TRBD2. CDR1 and CDR2 from the germline V gene are SGHDT and YYEEEE. With V trimmed by 2 bases and J by 2 bases, 4 bases remained unmatched. The CDR3 consists of 16 residues.

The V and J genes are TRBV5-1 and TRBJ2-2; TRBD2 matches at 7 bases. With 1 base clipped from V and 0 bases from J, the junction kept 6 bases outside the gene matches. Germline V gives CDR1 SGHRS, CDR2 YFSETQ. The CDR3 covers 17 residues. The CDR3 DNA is TGCGCCAGCAGCTTGAGGATCCTAGCGGCGAACACCGGGGAGCTGTTTTTT. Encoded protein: CASSLRILAANTGELFF.

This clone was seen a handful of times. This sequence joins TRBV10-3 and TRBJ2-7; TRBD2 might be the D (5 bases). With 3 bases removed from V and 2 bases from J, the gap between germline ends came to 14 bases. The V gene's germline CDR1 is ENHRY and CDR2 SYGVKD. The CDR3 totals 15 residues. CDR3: CAISESTGSPYEQYF. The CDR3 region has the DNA TGTGCCATCAGTGAATCGACGGGGAGTCCCTACGAGCAGTACTTC.

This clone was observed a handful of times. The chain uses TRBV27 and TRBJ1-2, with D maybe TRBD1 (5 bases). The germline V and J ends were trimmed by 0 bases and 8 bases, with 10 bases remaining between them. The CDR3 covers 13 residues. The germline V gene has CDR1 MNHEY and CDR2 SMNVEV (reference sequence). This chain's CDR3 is CASSLSGGQGYTF. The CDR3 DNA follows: TGTGCCAGCAGTTTATCGGGGGGTCAGGGCTACACCTTC.

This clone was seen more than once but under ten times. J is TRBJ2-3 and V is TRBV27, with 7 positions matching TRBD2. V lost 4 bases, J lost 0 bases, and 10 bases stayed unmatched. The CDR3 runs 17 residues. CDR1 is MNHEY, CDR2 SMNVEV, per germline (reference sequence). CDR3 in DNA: TGTGCCAGCAGTTCCAGTACGACTAGCCAGAGCACAGATACGCAGTATTTT. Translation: CASSSSTTSQSTDTQYF.

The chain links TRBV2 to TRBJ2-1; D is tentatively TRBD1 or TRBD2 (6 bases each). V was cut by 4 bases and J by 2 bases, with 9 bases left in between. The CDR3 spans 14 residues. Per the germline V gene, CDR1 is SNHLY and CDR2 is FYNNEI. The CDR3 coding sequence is TGTGCCAGCAGTGCCCGGGGGCCCTACAATGAGCAGTTCTTC. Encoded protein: CASSARGPYNEQFF.

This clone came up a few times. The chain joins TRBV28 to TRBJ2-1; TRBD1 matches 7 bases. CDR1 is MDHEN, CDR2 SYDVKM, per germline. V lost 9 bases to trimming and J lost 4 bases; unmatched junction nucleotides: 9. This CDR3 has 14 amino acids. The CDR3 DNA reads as TGTGCCAGTGCCAACAGGGGCGCTTACAATGAGCAGTTCTTC. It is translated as CASANRGAYNEQFF.

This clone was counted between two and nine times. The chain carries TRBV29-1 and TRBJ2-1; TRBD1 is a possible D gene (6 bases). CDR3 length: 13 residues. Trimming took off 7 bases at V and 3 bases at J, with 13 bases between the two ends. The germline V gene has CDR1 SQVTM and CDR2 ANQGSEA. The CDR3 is CSAERTVYNEQFF. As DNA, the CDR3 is TGCAGCGCCGAGAGGACAGTCTACAATGAGCAGTTCTTC.